Detailed here is one T cell receptor beta chain. Sample time point: patch test 3, about 24 weeks after DPC sensitization. Indicated treatment: therapeutic diphenylcyclopropenone sensitization with weekly scalp DPC. Per the original methods: There were a median of around 100,000 TCRs per sample, with a range from roughly 20,000 to 750,000. TCRdb analysed the RACE reads with MiXCR anew, one entry per CDR3 protein. The V and J calls and clone size are TCRdb's, not the authors'. The sample consists of 110,000 or so distinct CDR3 sequences, around 35% of them appearing once. This CDR3 comprises 13 residues. Trimming pared 4 bases from V and 2 bases from J, leaving 7 bases between. Germline V gene lookup returns CDR1 SGHTA and CDR2 FQGTGA. The data were obtained in a study of human T cells and chemical hapten exposure.

This clonotype was obtained from a man aged 35 to 55 with alopecia areata. Some clones in this sample may be carry-over from other donors' samples. The rearrangement links TRBV7-3 to TRBJ2-3; no reliable D call. The specimen comprised whole blood, sampled in connection with sensitization to the hapten diphenylcyclopropenone (DPC). The CDR3, as DNA: TGTGCCAGCAGCTCCAGTAACACAGATACGCAGTATTTT. Translation gives CASSSSNTDTQYF.